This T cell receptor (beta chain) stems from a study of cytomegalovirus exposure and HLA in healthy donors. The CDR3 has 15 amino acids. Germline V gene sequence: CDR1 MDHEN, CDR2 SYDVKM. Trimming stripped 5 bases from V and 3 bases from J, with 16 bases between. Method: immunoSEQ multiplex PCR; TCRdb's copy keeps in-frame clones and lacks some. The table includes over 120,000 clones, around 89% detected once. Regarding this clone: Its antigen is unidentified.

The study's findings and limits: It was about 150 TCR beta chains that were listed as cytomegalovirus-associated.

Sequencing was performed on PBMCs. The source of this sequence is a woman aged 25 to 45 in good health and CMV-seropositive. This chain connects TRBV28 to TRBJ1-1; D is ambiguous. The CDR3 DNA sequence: TGTGCCAGCAGTCTGGGGAGCCGGGGTTACACTGAAGCTTTCTTT. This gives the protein CASSLGSRGYTEAFF.